What follows are 5 T cell receptor beta chains derived from one specimen sequenced in a study of shared clonotypes between healthy human individuals (dated by TCRdb to 2018 to 2021). Receptor libraries were prepared by the immunoSEQ multiplex PCR assay. TCRdb holds this immuneACCESS table with in-frame rearrangements only. Some clones are missing; in checked studies, unresolved V genes explain under half, and the rest has no known cause. For this sample the table gives over a million clones, of which 78% were detected only once. 0.5% to 0.65% of the sample rests with the top ten. Sequencing was done on a sample of memory CD4+ T cells from PBMCs. The cell subset or site label here, explained by the study, means: CD45RA-negative fraction. The receptors derive from a man younger than 30 in good health. Some clones in this sample may be carry-over from other donors' samples.

The chain combines TRBV19 with TRBJ2-7; D is ambiguous. This CDR3 is built from 14 residues. Trimming cost V 1 base and J 0 bases, with 7 bases left between them. CDR1 LNHDA and CDR2 SQIVND come from the germline V gene (reference sequence). The CDR3 loop is CASSIVPASYEQYF. CDR3 nucleotides: TGTGCCAGTAGTATAGTCCCGGCCTCCTACGAGCAGTACTTC.

The rearrangement links TRBV5-1 to TRBJ2-7, with 9 positions matching TRBD2. V was clipped by 4 bases and J by 3 bases; unmatched bases: 8. The germline V gene encodes CDR1 SGHRS and CDR2 YFSETQ. The CDR3 covers 15 residues. CDR3 bases: TGCGCCAGCAGCCCTCGGACTAGCGCCTTCTACGAGCAGTACTTC. Translated: CASSPRTSAFYEQYF.

Concerning this clone: This CDR3 is also generated by other DNA sequences in the sample. The chain employs TRBV28 and TRBJ2-1; D is undetermined. CDR3 length: 10 residues. Germline CDR1 and CDR2: MDHEN and SYDVKM. V lost 7 bases, J lost 6 bases, and 4 bases lay in between. CDR3 DNA sequence: TGTGCCAGCATAGGCAATGAGCAGTTCTTC. Protein product: CASIGNEQFF.

This clone was picked up one time. This chain joins TRBV16 and TRBJ2-1; D is uncertain. V lost 2 bases and J 5 bases, leaving 7 bases between the germline ends. Germline loops: CDR1 KGHSY, CDR2 FQNENV. There are 13 residues in the CDR3. CDR3 sequence reads: CASSQARNNEQFF. The CDR3 DNA reads as TGTGCCAGCAGCCAAGCTAGAAACAATGAGCAGTTCTTC.

This clone was detected a few times. The chain links TRBV11-2 to TRBJ1-1; unclear D gene. Germline values: CDR1 SGHAT, CDR2 FQNNGV. The V end was cut by 5 bases, the J end by 2 bases, with 9 bases between. This CDR3 is built from 13 residues. The CDR3 spells CASSADINTEAFF. The CDR3 region has the DNA TGTGCCAGCAGCGCAGACATCAACACTGAAGCTTTCTTT.